These 30 T cell receptor beta chains originate from one sample sequenced in a study of neoadjuvant anti-PD-1 for oral cavity cancer. TCRdb keeps only in-frame clones here, not all; method: immunoSEQ multiplex PCR. Of roughly 15,000 clones listed, roughly two fifths are singletons. Time point given: after neoadjuvant nivolumab, at surgical resection. The source was tumor tissue, collected after nivolumab (anti-PD-1) treatment. Every receptor here comes from a person aged 35-79 years with oral cavity squamous cell carcinoma.

The rearrangement links TRBV5-4 to TRBJ2-5; 9 nucleotides align to TRBD2. With V trimmed by 4 bases and J by 1 base, 8 bases remained unmatched. Germline V gives CDR1 SGHNT, CDR2 YYREEE (reference sequence). This CDR3 spans 16 amino acids. The CDR3 protein is CASSSAGTSFQETQYF. The CDR3 DNA sequence: TGTGCCAGCAGCAGTGCCGGGACTAGCTTCCAAGAGACCCAGTACTTC.

This clone has more than one count but fewer than ten. The V call is TRBV28, the J call TRBJ2-6; maybe TRBD1 (6 bases). The V gene lost 3 bases and the J gene lost 2 bases, with 11 bases spanning the gap. This CDR3 comprises 16 residues. Germline assignment: CDR1 MDHEN and CDR2 SYDVKM. CDR3 amino acids: CASSLSRGTGANVLTF. CDR3 coding DNA: TGTGCCAGCAGTTTGTCGAGGGGGACTGGGGCCAACGTCCTGACTTTC.

This clone appeared a few times. V gene TRBV2 combines with J gene TRBJ2-7, with TRBD1 identical over 9 bases. This CDR3 region has 15 residues. CDR1 is SNHLY, CDR2 FYNNEI, per germline. J was trimmed by 1 base and V by 6 bases; bases with no gene match: 7. In DNA form, the CDR3 reads TGTGCCAGCAGCGCTGGGACAGGGCCATCCTACGAGCAGTACTTC. It yields the protein CASSAGTGPSYEQYF.

The chain joins TRBV7-9 to TRBJ1-6; D is ambiguous. Germline V gives CDR1 SEHNR, CDR2 FQNEAQ (reference sequence). V lost 3 bases and J 7 bases, leaving 4 bases between the germline ends. The CDR3 is 12 residues long. CDR3 coding DNA: TGTGCCAGCAGCTTGACCAATTCACCCCTCCACTTT. Its translation: CASSLTNSPLHF.

This clone was picked up a small number of times. The chain uses TRBV6-1 and TRBJ2-7; 7 bases fit TRBD1. The CDR3 has 14 residues. Losses at the gene ends were 6 bases for V and 3 bases for J; bases not matched to a gene: 8. CDR1 is MNHNS and CDR2 is SASEGT in the germline V gene. DNA for the CDR3: TGTGCCAGCAGACGACCGGGACAGTTCTACGAGCAGTACTTC. This codes for CASRRPGQFYEQYF.

This clone was seen a handful of times. The V call is TRBV7-8, the J call TRBJ1-3; the D is unclear. Germline CDR1 is SGHVS and CDR2 is FQNEAQ. The CDR3 is made up of 13 amino acids. The ends were cut back, 1 base at V and 4 bases at J, with 5 bases in the middle. The CDR3 nucleotides are TGTGCCAGCAGCTTAGACCCAGGAAACACCATATATTTT. Translation: CASSLDPGNTIYF.

This rearrangement joins TRBV7-3 to TRBJ2-1; 16 bases align to TRBD2. Unmatched junction bases numbered 3, after V lost 0 bases and J lost 4 bases. This CDR3 has 18 amino acids. Germline lookup yields CDR1 SGHTA and CDR2 FQGTGA. The CDR3 region is CASSLTPGLAGGYNEQFF. The CDR3 nucleotides are TGTGCCAGCAGCTTAACGCCGGGACTAGCGGGGGGGTACAATGAGCAGTTCTTC.

This clone was seen only a few times. CDR3 DNA sequence: TGTGCCAGCAGCCACGTTGGGGGTAAAGACTATGGCTACACCTTC. Translated: CASSHVGGKDYGYTF. The V and J genes are TRBV7-2 and TRBJ1-2, with D maybe TRBD1 (5 bases). CDR3 length: 15 residues. Trimming removed 5 bases from V and 3 bases from J, with 16 bases in between. Germline V gene lookup returns CDR1 SGHTA and CDR2 FQGNSA.

A few counts support this clone. This rearrangement joins TRBV4-1 to TRBJ2-3; 11 bases are shared with TRBD1. This CDR3 is built from 18 residues. J lost 3 bases, V lost 0 bases, and 8 bases had no gene match. Per germline, CDR1 MGHRA and CDR2 YSYEKL. The CDR3: CASSQEVFGQGATDTQYF. Written as DNA, the CDR3 is TGCGCCAGCAGCCAAGAGGTTTTCGGACAGGGGGCGACAGATACGCAGTATTTT.

V gene TRBV2 combines with J gene TRBJ1-1; a possible D gene is TRBD1 (6 bases). CDR1 SNHLY and CDR2 FYNNEI come from the germline V gene. This CDR3 has 15 residues. Trimming removed 4 bases from V and 1 base from J, with 13 bases in between. This chain's CDR3 is CASSVGGIGNTEAFF. The CDR3 coding sequence is TGTGCCAGCAGTGTTGGGGGCATAGGGAACACTGAAGCTTTCTTT.

This clone was picked up one time. The chain links TRBV5-6 to TRBJ2-1; D remains ambiguous. This CDR3 contains 15 residues. Per germline, CDR1 SGHDT and CDR2 YYEEEE. V was clipped by 0 bases and J by 1 base, with 8 bases between them. CDR3 in amino acids: CASSLVFPSYNEQFF. CDR3 sequence (DNA): TGTGCCAGCAGCTTGGTTTTTCCTTCCTACAATGAGCAGTTCTTC.

The genes are TRBV28 and TRBJ1-1; D perhaps matches TRBD1 (6 bases). The CDR3 consists of 16 residues. Looked up from germline, CDR1 is MDHEN and CDR2 is SYDVKM. V lost 4 bases and J 5 bases, leaving 20 bases between the germline ends. As DNA, the CDR3 is TGTGCCAGCAGTTCCTCGGGGGCCCGCGTCGGAACTGAAGCTTTCTTT. This translates into CASSSSGARVGTEAFF.

The chain links TRBV5-1 to TRBJ2-1, with TRBD2 identical over 11 bases. This CDR3 is built from 15 residues. The junction had 7 bases not matched to a gene; V was cut back by 5 bases and J by 6 bases. The germline V gene has CDR1 SGHRS and CDR2 YFSETQ. The CDR3 DNA reads as TGCGCCAGCAGGGACACTAGCGGGGGATCCAATGAGCAGTTCTTC. Protein: CASRDTSGGSNEQFF.

The V and J genes are TRBV7-2 and TRBJ2-7; D is uncertain. The CDR3 totals 16 residues. V was trimmed by 2 bases and J by 2 bases, leaving 16 bases between them. Per the germline V gene, CDR1 is SGHTA and CDR2 is FQGNSA. DNA of the CDR3: TGTGCCAGCAGCTTATCGGCGTCAGCCTGGACCTACGAGCAGTACTTC. This encodes CASSLSASAWTYEQYF.

The chain carries TRBV6-5 and TRBJ1-2, with TRBD1 matching over 8 bases. Germline lookup yields CDR1 MNHEY and CDR2 SVGAGI. This CDR3 is 13 amino acids long. J gave up 6 bases and V 2 bases, and 2 bases lay outside the gene matches. The CDR3 protein is CASSYGQGNGYTF. The CDR3 bases are TGTGCCAGCAGTTACGGACAGGGTAATGGCTACACCTTC.

This chain links TRBV6-5 with TRBJ1-5; 10 bases fit TRBD1. CDR1 and CDR2 (germline): MNHEY, SVGAGI. CDR3 length: 15 amino acids. V lost 4 bases and J lost 2; bases outside the gene matches: 2. DNA for the CDR3: TGTGCCAGCAGTTCCGGGACAGGGGGCAATCAGCCCCAGCATTTT. Amino acid sequence: CASSSGTGGNQPQHF.

This clone is categorized as medium-sized. The chain uses TRBV28 and TRBJ1-1; D is ambiguous. Trimming took off 3 bases at V and 11 bases at J, with 13 bases between the two ends. The CDR3 length is 12 residues. Germline lookup yields CDR1 MDHEN and CDR2 SYDVKM. The CDR3 DNA follows: TGTGCCAGCAGTTTGCGGGCAACTCCTGCTTTCTTT. This translates into CASSLRATPAFF.

The CDR3 DNA is TGTGCCAGCAGTATTGACTACTCCTCACCCTACGAGCAGTACTTC. Protein: CASSIDYSSPYEQYF. The chain joins TRBV27 to TRBJ2-7; maybe TRBD2 (5 bases). V lost 5 bases, J lost 2 bases, and 16 bases lay in between. The germline V gene has CDR1 MNHEY and CDR2 SMNVEV (reference sequence). There are 15 residues in the CDR3.

CDR3 bases: TGTGCCAGCAGCGCGACAGGAAACTCTGGAAACACCATATATTTT. This gives the protein CASSATGNSGNTIYF. The chain employs TRBV9 and TRBJ1-3; possibly TRBD1 for D (6 bases). V was shortened by 3 bases and J by 0 bases, with 10 bases between the two germline ends. This CDR3 comprises 15 residues. Germline CDR1 SGDLS, CDR2 YYNGEE. Looking up the rest from reference TRBV9 and TRBJ1-3 gives the full variable domain: DSGVTQTPKHLITATGQRVTLRCSPRSGDLSVYWYQQSLDQGLQFLIQYYNGEERAKGNILERFSAQQFPDLHSELNLSSLELGDSALYFCASSATGNSGNTIYFGEGSWLTVV.

J is TRBJ1-1 and V is TRBV11-2; 9 bases match TRBD1. V lost 5 bases to trimming and J lost 11 bases; unmatched junction nucleotides: 18. The CDR3 loop spans 16 amino acids. The germline CDR1 and CDR2 sequences are SGHAT and FQNNGV. Here the CDR3 DNA reads TGTGCCAGCAGCATGCCGGGACAGGGCCTATTCCAAATGGCTTTCTTT. Encoded protein: CASSMPGQGLFQMAFF.

The rearrangement uses TRBV6-5 and TRBJ1-3; D may be TRBD1 (5 bases). This CDR3 has 14 amino acids. Germline lookup yields CDR1 MNHEY and CDR2 SVGAGI. Here the CDR3 reads CAARAGHSGNTIYF. In nucleotides, the CDR3 is TGTGCAGCCAGAGCGGGGCACTCTGGAAACACCATATATTTT.

Ten or more counts support this clone. The chain links TRBV5-6 to TRBJ2-3, with 9 bases aligning to TRBD1. V trimming: 3 bases; J trimming: 6 bases; junction bases outside the gene matches: 8. Germline loops: CDR1 SGHDT, CDR2 YYEEEE. The CDR3 runs 15 residues. The CDR3 sequence is CASSSRQGGKDTQYF. Here the CDR3 DNA reads TGTGCCAGCAGCTCCCGACAGGGGGGAAAGGATACGCAGTATTTT.

The chain joins TRBV25-1 to TRBJ1-4, with TRBD1 matching 8 bases. This CDR3 is 14 amino acids long. V gave up 6 bases and J gave up 8 bases; unmatched junction bases: 8. CDR1 and CDR2 (germline): MGHDK, SYGVNS. The CDR3 region is CASSTTGVDEKLFF. In DNA, the CDR3 is TGTGCCAGCAGCACGACAGGGGTAGACGAAAAACTGTTTTTT.

This clone showed up just a few times. The chain is built from TRBV30 and TRBJ2-5, with D unclear. V was pared by 3 bases and J by 7 bases, with 18 bases between. Per the germline V gene, CDR1 is GTSNPN and CDR2 is SVGIG (reference sequence). This CDR3 has 14 amino acids. The CDR3 sequence: CAWRTEAKGRTQYF. CDR3 DNA: TGTGCCTGGAGGACTGAAGCGAAGGGTCGGACCCAGTACTTC.

This clone was seen at least ten times. The chain uses TRBV2 and TRBJ2-1, with D perhaps assigned TRBD1 or TRBD2 (5 bases each). With 8 bases removed from V and 6 bases from J, the gap between germline ends came to 14 bases. Germline assignment: CDR1 SNHLY and CDR2 FYNNEI. The CDR3 is 13 residues long. CDR3 DNA sequence: TGTGCCAGCCCTACCCTAGGGACCAATGAGCAGTTCTTC. Its protein product is CASPTLGTNEQFF.

The sample holds a few counts of this clone. The rearrangement links TRBV7-9 to TRBJ2-3; perhaps TRBD2 as D (6 bases). V lost 5 bases, J lost 4 bases, and 13 bases lay in between. Germline V lookup: CDR1 SEHNR, CDR2 FQNEAQ (reference sequence). The CDR3 has 14 residues. The CDR3 protein is CASSLREVPDTQYF. Written as DNA, the CDR3 is TGTGCCAGCAGCCTTAGGGAGGTTCCAGATACGCAGTATTTT.

This clone was recorded a few times. This chain's CDR3 is CASSLMFTEGYTF. The CDR3 bases are TGTGCCAGCAGCTTAATGTTCACGGAAGGCTACACCTTC. The V call is TRBV7-2, the J call TRBJ1-2; D call uncertain. Per the germline V gene, CDR1 is SGHTA and CDR2 is FQGNSA. The V and J ends lost 2 bases and 8 bases respectively, with 12 bases between them. The CDR3 runs to 13 residues.

The rearrangement uses TRBV6-5 and TRBJ1-5; TRBD1 is a possible D gene (6 bases). V was cut by 3 bases and J by 1 base, with 10 bases left in between. The CDR3 consists of 15 residues. The germline gives CDR1 MNHEY, CDR2 SVGAGI. The CDR3, as DNA: TGTGCCAGCAGTTATCACAGGGACAGCAATCAGCCCCAGCATTTT. Translating it yields CASSYHRDSNQPQHF.

This clone was found a few times. The chain carries TRBV7-9 and TRBJ1-1, with D hard to call. The V end was cut by 0 bases, the J end by 5 bases, with 10 bases between. The CDR3 runs to 14 residues. Germline CDR1 and CDR2: SEHNR and FQNEAQ (reference sequence). CDR3 sequence: CASSLASGVTEAFF. CDR3 nucleotides: TGTGCCAGCAGCTTAGCGTCTGGGGTTACTGAAGCTTTCTTT. Based on the CDR3 plus reference TRBV7-9 and TRBJ1-1, the full variable domain is DTGVSQNPRHKITKRGQNVTFRCDPISEHNRLYWYRQTLGQGPEFLTYFQNEAQLEKSRLLSDRFSAERPKGSFSTLEIQRTEQGDSAMYLCASSLASGVTEAFFGQGTRLTVV.

The V gene is TRBV5-6, the J gene TRBJ1-2; 7 nucleotides line up with TRBD1. The CDR3 is 14 residues long. Germline V CDR1 and CDR2: SGHDT, YYEEEE. The ends lost 1 base at V and 4 bases at J; junction bases unmatched: 4. Written as DNA, the CDR3 is TGTGCCAGCAGCTTGACAGGGGAGGGCTATGGCTACACCTTC. This sequence encodes CASSLTGEGYGYTF. The full variable domain, its missing parts supplied by reference TRBV5-6 and TRBJ1-2, is DAGVTQSPTHLIKTRGQQVTLRCSPKSGHDTVSWYQQALGQGPQFIFQYYEEEERQRGNFPDRFSGHQFPNYSSELNVNALLLGDSALYLCASSLTGEGYGYTFGSGTRLTVV.